The source of this T cell receptor beta chain is a study of OX40 agonist ivuxolimab in advanced cancers. The V gene's germline CDR1 is SGDLS and CDR2 YYNGEE. V lost 2 bases and J 6 bases, leaving 18 bases between the germline ends. The CDR3 totals 16 residues. Measured with immunoSEQ multiplex PCR; TCRdb has only the in-frame clones, and not every one. The sample includes under 95,000 clones, around 88% of them seen just once. The source material was CD4+ or CD8+ T cells sorted from blood, sampled in a trial of the OX40 agonist ivuxolimab. The chain employs TRBV9 and TRBJ2-1; the D gene is possibly TRBD2 (5 bases). This clonotype was obtained from an adult with an advanced solid tumor such as melanoma, head and neck, liver or kidney cancer. The CDR3 here is CASSVSGGLNLNEQFF. The CDR3, as DNA: TGTGCCAGCAGCGTGAGTGGAGGACTTAACCTCAATGAGCAGTTCTTC.